Presented here are 3 T cell receptor beta chains from one specimen sequenced in a study of vaccination effects on CD4 cells after COVID-19. CD4+ T cells specific for antigen were expanded with viral peptide pools by the ViraFEST assay before sequencing. CD4+ T cell isolation took place after 10 days of culture. All vaccine recipients tested negative for nucleocapsid antibodies and had never contracted SARS-CoV-2 infection. Their antigens remain unidentified. Libraries were prepared by immunoSEQ multiplex PCR; TCRdb keeps only in-frame clonotypes and omits some of them. The sample contains fewer than 30,000 clones, approximately 70% of which appear only once. The sequencing used CD4+ T cells from PBMCs cultured with HCoV-OC43 spike peptides, collected before COVID-19 vaccination. Subset in this sample: HCoV-OC43 spike overlapping peptide pool stimulation. The origin of the receptors is a human donor who received a COVID-19 vaccine.

This sequence joins TRBV2 and TRBJ1-6, with D tentatively TRBD1 (5 bases). Germline CDR1 is SNHLY and CDR2 is FYNNEI. Trimming took off 9 bases at V and 0 bases at J, with 9 bases between the two ends. This CDR3 has 14 residues. The CDR3 DNA reads TGTGCCAGGAGACAGAGCTCCTATAATTCACCCCTCCACTTT. It specifies CARRQSSYNSPLHF.

The chain uses TRBV7-9 and TRBJ1-1; D gene unclear. Germline V gene data show CDR1 as SEHNR and CDR2 as FQNEAQ (reference sequence). The CDR3 is 17 residues long. The V end was cut by 8 bases, the J end by 0 bases, with 22 bases between. The CDR3 DNA reads TGTGCCAGCGGAAAACCAATGGGGTCCCAGATGAACACTGAAGCTTTCTTT. This sequence encodes CASGKPMGSQMNTEAFF.

J is TRBJ1-2 and V is TRBV6-1; the D gene is possibly TRBD1 (6 bases). Per germline, CDR1 MNHNS and CDR2 SASEGT. V was shortened by 10 bases and J by 6 bases, with 18 bases between the two germline ends. This CDR3 comprises 13 residues. In nucleotides, the CDR3 is TGTGCCACTTATACAGGGCCGCGGGATGGCTACACCTTC. It encodes CATYTGPRDGYTF.